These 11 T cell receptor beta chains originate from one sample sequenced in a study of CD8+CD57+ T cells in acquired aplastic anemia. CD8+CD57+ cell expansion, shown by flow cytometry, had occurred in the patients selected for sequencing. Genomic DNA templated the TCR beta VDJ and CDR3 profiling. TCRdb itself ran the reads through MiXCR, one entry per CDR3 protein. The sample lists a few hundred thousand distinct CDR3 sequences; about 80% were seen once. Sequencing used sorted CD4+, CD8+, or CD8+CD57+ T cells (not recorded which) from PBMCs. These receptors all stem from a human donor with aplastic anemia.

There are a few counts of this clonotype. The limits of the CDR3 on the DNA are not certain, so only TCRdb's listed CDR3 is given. This CDR3 is CASSAVAETQYFDF. This sequence joins TRBV7-9 and TRBJ2-3. The CDR3 is 14 residues long, ends included. CDR1 and CDR2 from the germline V gene are SEHNR and FQNEAQ (reference sequence).

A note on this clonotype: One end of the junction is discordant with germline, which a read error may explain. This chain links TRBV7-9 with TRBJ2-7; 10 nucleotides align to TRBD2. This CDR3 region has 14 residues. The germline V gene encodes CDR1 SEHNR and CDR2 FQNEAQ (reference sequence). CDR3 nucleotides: TGTGCCACCAGCTTTCAGGGACTAGCGTGGGAGGAGGAGTTC. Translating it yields CATSFQGLAWEEEF.

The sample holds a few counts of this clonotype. The CDR3: CASSISVGGQSTDTQYF. In DNA form, the CDR3 reads TGTGCCAGCAGCATCAGCGTAGGGGGACAGAGCACAGATACGCAGTATTTT. The rearrangement joins TRBV7-3 to TRBJ2-3, with 7 bases that match TRBD1. J was trimmed by 0 bases and V by 5 bases; bases with no gene match: 11. CDR1 SGHTA and CDR2 FQGTGA come from the germline V gene. This CDR3 is 17 amino acids long.

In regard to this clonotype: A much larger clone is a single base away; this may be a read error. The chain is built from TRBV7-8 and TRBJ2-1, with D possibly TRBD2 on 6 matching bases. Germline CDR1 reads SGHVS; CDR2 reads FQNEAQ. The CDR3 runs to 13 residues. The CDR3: CASSLAGGHETQF. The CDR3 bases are TGTGCCAGCAGCTTAGCGGGAGGTCACGAGACGCAGTTT.

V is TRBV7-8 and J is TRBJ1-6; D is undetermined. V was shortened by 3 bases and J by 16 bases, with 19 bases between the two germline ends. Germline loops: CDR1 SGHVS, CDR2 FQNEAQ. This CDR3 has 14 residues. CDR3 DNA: TGTGCCAGCAGCTTGGCCGGAGGTCCCGATACGCTCCACTTT. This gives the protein CASSLAGGPDTLHF.

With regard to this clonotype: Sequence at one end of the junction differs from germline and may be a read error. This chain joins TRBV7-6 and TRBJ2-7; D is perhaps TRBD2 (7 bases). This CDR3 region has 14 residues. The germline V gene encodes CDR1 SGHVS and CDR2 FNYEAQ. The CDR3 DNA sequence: TGTGCCAGCAGCTTAGCCAGCGGGACAAAAGACACCCACTTC. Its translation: CASSLASGTKDTHF. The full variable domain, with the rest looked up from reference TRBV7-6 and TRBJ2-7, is GAGVSQSPRYKVTKRGQDVALRCDPISGHVSLYWYRQALGQGPEFLTYFNYEAQQDKSGLPNDRFSAERPEGSISTLTIQRTEQRDSAMYRCASSLASGTKDTHFGPGTRLTVT.

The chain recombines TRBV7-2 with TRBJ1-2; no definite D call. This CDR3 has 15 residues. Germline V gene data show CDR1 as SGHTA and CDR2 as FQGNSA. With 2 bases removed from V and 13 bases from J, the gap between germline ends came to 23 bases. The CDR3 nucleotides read TGTGCCAGCAGCTTATCCGGCACGGGCGGGCTTCTCAGCACCTTC. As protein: CASSLSGTGGLLSTF.

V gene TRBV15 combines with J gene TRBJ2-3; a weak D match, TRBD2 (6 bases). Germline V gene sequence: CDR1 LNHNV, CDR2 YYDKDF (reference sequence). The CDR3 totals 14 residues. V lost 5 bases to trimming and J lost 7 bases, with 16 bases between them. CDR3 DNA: TGTGCCACCAGCTTACGGGGAGGACCCTATACGCAGTATTTT. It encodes CATSLRGGPYTQYF.

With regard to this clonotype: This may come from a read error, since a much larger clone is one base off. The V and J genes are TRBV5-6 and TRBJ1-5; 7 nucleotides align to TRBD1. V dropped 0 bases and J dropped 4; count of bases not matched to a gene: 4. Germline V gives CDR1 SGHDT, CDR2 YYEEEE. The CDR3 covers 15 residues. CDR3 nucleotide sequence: TGTGCCAGCAGCTTGGAGGGGGCGAGAAATCAGCCCCAGCATTTT. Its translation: CASSLEGARNQPQHF.

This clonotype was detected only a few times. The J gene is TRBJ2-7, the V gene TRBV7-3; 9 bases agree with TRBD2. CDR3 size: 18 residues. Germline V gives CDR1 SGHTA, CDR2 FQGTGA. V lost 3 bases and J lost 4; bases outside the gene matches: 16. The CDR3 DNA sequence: TGTGCCAGCAGCTTTCATACAAGCGGGGGGAGCGATGAGTACGAGCAGTACGTC. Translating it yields CASSFHTSGGSDEYEQYV.

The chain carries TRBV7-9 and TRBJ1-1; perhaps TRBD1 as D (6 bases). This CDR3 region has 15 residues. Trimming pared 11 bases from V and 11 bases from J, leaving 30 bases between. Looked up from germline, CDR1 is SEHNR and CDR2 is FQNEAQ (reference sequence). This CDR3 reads CAGQLDREGRKNAFF. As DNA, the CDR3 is TGTGCCGGACAGTTGGATCGGGAAGGTCGGAAGAACGCTTTCTTT.